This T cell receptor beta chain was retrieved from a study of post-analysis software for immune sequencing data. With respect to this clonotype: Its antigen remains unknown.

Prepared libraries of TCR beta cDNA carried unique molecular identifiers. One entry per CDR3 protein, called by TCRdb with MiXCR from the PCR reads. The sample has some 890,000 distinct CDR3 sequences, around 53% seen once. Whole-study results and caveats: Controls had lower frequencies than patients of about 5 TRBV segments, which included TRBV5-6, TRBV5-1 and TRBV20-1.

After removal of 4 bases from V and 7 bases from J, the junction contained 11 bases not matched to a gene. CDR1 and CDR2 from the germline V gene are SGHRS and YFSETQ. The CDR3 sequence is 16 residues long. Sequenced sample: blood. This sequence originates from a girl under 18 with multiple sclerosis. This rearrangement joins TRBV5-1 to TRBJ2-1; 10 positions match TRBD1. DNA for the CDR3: TGCGCCAGCAGCCAGAGACAGGGGGCTTCGGGGAATGAGCAGTTCTTC. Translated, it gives CASSQRQGASGNEQFF.